This entry describes one T cell receptor (beta chain). Its cognate antigen is unknown. This sample is drawn from a study of cytomegalovirus exposure and HLA in healthy donors. Overall study findings and caveats: In the 120 validation repertoires, a later analysis found that first-cohort TCR clusters tended to co-occur. Specific recognition of CMV antigens was confirmed in vitro for three chains (all CMV-associated). High specificity and sensitivity for cytomegalovirus status were reported for the classifier.

The V gene end was trimmed by 7 bases and the J gene end by 5 bases; junction bases not matched to a gene: 2. The germline CDR1 and CDR2 sequences are LNHDA and SQIVND (reference sequence). The CDR3 has 13 residues. Clones were sequenced by immunoSEQ multiplex PCR, and TCRdb holds only the in-frame ones, with some missing. The sample includes 120,000 or so clones, approximately 89% of them seen just once. Sequencing was performed on PBMCs. V gene TRBV19 combines with J gene TRBJ1-5, with TRBD1 identical over 10 bases. The sequence was collected from a woman under 30 in good health and CMV-seronegative. CDR3 loop: CASTGTGDQPQHF. In nucleotides, the CDR3 is TGTGCCAGTACAGGGACAGGGGATCAGCCCCAGCATTTT.